The 19 T cell receptor beta chains in this list originate from one sample, sequenced in a study of monozygotic twins with inflammatory bowel disease. TCRdb processed the 5' RACE reads again and assigns one entry to each CDR3 protein, with no DNA. The table lists around 400,000 distinct CDR3 sequences. The specimen was blood. These receptors were obtained from a human donor with ulcerative colitis or Crohn's disease, or a healthy co-twin of an affected twin (not recorded which).

CDR3: CATSDRTGGSYNEQFF. J is TRBJ2-1 and V is TRBV24-1; absent DNA, TCRdb's TRBD1 call cannot be checked. This CDR3 spans 16 amino acids. The germline CDR1 and CDR2 sequences are KGHDR and SFDVKD.

This sequence joins TRBV11-2 and TRBJ2-7. This CDR3 spans 16 amino acids. Germline V lookup: CDR1 SGHAT, CDR2 FQNNGV. The CDR3 sequence: CASSLLSSGSTHEQYF.

This sequence joins TRBV5-1 and TRBJ2-5. This CDR3 has 15 residues. The germline V gene has CDR1 SGHRS and CDR2 YFSETQ. CDR3 loop: CASSPFADIQETQYF.

CDR3 sequence reads: CASSVRGHDSPLHF. The V call is TRBV5-1, the J call TRBJ1-6; TCRdb names TRBD1, which stays unverified in the absence of DNA. Germline-derived CDR1 and CDR2 are SGHRS and YFSETQ. The CDR3 loop spans 14 amino acids.

This chain's CDR3 is CASRRPGQGAKNPDYSPTGELFF. The chain recombines TRBV6-4 with TRBJ2-2; TCRdb lists TRBD1, though no DNA is available to test this call. Per germline, CDR1 MRHNA and CDR2 SNTAGT. The CDR3 covers 23 residues.

The chain carries TRBV5-4 and TRBJ2-7; as DNA is missing, the TRBD1 call by TCRdb cannot be tested. CDR3 length equals 14 residues. Germline CDR1 reads SGHNT; CDR2 reads YYREEE (reference sequence). CDR3 protein: CASSLSRTAYEQYF.

The chain employs TRBV20-1 and TRBJ1-1. From germline, CDR1 is DFQATT and CDR2 SNEGSKA (reference sequence). The CDR3 sequence is 14 residues long. CDR3 residues: CSAIEGFMNTEAFF.

CDR3 sequence reads: CASSPQGTYYGYTF. This chain uses TRBV28 with TRBJ1-2; the D call of TRBD1 rests on TCRdb alone, since no DNA is present to check it. CDR1 and CDR2 from the germline V gene are MDHEN and SYDVKM. The CDR3 totals 14 residues.

The rearrangement joins TRBV2 to TRBJ2-1. CDR3 size: 15 residues. CDR1 and CDR2 from the germline V gene are SNHLY and FYNNEI. The CDR3 sequence is CASREDVSSYNEQFF.

The chain couples TRBV5-1 to TRBJ2-1; the D gene TCRdb calls, TRBD2, cannot be checked with no DNA. CDR1 and CDR2 from the germline V gene are SGHRS and YFSETQ. This CDR3 comprises 15 residues. CDR3 in amino acids: CASSLEGTSRREQFF.

This rearrangement joins TRBV5-5 to TRBJ1-1; as DNA is missing, the TRBD1 call by TCRdb cannot be tested. The CDR3 has 14 amino acids. Germline V CDR1 and CDR2: SGHKS, YYEKEE (reference sequence). This CDR3 reads CASSLRDSNTEAFF.

The chain links TRBV20-1 to TRBJ2-7. Germline V gene data show CDR1 as DFQATT and CDR2 as SNEGSKA (reference sequence). The CDR3 loop spans 15 amino acids. CDR3 loop: CSARGLISRDYEQYF.

The chain is built from TRBV7-2 and TRBJ2-2. The CDR3 spans 15 residues. Germline V CDR1 and CDR2: SGHTA, FQGNSA. CDR3 protein: CASSLEVDNTGELFF.

The V gene is TRBV5-1, the J gene TRBJ2-1; the TCRdb call, TRBD1, lacks DNA for checking. The CDR3 consists of 15 residues. Per the germline V gene, CDR1 is SGHRS and CDR2 is YFSETQ. The CDR3 sequence: CASSLSGVEGNEQFF.

The chain has TRBV6-1 and TRBJ1-4; as DNA is missing, the TRBD1 call by TCRdb cannot be tested. CDR3 length equals 16 residues. Germline V gives CDR1 MNHNS, CDR2 SASEGT. CDR3 region: CASTPRGQLLNEKLFF.

The CDR3 reads CASSPRLAGGRADTQYF. V usage is TRBV12-3 or TRBV12-4 and J usage is TRBJ2-3; the TCRdb D gene call, TRBD2, has no DNA to confirm it. The CDR3 is 17 residues long.

The rearrangement uses TRBV11-2 and TRBJ1-2; TCRdb's D gene call, TRBD1, goes unchecked for lack of DNA. Germline assignment: CDR1 SGHAT and CDR2 FQNNGV. The CDR3 has 16 amino acids. CDR3 region: CASSSLLTGGNYGYTF.

The chain couples TRBV5-1 to TRBJ2-5; without DNA, the TCRdb call of TRBD1 cannot be checked. Germline-derived CDR1 and CDR2 are SGHRS and YFSETQ. The CDR3 is 13 amino acids. The CDR3 reads CASTGGDQETQYF.

The V call is TRBV7-8, the J call TRBJ2-3; TCRdb's D gene call, TRBD1, goes unchecked for lack of DNA. CDR3 length: 14 amino acids. Germline CDR1 reads SGHVS; CDR2 reads FQNEAQ. CDR3 protein: CASSRGQSTDTQYF.